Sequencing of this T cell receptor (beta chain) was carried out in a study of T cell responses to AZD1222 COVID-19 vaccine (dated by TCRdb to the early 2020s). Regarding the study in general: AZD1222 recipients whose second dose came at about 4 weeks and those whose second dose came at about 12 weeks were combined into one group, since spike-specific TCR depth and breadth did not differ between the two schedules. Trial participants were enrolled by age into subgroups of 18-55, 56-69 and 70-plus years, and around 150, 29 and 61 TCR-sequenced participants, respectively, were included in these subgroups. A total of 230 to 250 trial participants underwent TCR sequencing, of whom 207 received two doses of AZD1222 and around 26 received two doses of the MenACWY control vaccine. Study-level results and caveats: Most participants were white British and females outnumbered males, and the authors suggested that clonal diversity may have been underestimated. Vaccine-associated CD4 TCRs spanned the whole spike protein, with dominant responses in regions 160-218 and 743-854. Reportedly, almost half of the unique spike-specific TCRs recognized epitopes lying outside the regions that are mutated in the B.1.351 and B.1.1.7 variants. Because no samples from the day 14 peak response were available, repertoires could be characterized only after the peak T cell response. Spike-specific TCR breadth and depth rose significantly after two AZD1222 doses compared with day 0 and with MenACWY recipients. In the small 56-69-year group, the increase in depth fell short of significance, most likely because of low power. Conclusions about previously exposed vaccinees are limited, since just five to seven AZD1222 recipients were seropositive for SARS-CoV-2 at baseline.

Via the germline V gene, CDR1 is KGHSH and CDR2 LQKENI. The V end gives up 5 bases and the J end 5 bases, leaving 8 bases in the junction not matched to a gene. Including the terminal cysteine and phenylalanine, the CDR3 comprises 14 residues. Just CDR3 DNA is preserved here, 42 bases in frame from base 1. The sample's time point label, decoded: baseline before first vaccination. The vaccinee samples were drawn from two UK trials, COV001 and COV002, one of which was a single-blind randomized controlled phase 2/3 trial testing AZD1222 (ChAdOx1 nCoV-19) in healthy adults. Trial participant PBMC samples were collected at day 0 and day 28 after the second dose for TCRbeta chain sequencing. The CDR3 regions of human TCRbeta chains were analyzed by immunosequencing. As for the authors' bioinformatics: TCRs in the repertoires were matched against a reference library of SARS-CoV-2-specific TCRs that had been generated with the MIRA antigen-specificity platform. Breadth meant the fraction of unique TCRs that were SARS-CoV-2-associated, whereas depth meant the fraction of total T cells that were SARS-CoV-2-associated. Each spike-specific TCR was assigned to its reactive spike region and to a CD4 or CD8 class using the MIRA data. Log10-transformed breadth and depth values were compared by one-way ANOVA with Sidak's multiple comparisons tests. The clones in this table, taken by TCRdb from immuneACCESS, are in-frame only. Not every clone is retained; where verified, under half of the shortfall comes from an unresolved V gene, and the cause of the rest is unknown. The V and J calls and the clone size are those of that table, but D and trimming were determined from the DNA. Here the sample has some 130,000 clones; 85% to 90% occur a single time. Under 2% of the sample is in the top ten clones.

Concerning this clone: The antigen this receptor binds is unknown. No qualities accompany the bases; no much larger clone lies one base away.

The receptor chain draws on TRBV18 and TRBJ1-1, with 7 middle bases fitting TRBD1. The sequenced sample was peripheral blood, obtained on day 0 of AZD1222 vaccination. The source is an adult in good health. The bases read TGTGCCAGCTCATCATTCCAGGGGGTTACTGAAGCTTTCTTT. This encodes CASSSFQGVTEAFF.